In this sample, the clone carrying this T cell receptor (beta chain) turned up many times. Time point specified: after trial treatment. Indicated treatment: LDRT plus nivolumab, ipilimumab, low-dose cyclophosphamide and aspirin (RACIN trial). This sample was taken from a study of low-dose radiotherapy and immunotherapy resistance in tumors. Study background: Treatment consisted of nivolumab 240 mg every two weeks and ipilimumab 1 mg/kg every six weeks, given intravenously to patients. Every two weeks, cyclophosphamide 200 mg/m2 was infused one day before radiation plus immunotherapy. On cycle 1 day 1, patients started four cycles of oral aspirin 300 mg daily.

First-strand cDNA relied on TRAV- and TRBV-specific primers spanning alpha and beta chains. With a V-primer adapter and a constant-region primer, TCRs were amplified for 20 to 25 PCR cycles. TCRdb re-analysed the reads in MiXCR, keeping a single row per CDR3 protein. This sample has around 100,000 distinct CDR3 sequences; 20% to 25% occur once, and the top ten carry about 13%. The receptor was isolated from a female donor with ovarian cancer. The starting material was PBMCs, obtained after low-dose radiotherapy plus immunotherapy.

The CDR3 sequence: CASSDQGRYGYTF. CDR3 bases: TGTGCCAGCAGTGACCAGGGCCGCTATGGCTACACCTTC. This chain links TRBV2 with TRBJ1-2; TRBD1 is a possible D gene (5 bases). The V end was cut by 3 bases, the J end by 4 bases, with 9 bases between. This CDR3 region has 13 residues. Per the germline V gene, CDR1 is SNHLY and CDR2 is FYNNEI.